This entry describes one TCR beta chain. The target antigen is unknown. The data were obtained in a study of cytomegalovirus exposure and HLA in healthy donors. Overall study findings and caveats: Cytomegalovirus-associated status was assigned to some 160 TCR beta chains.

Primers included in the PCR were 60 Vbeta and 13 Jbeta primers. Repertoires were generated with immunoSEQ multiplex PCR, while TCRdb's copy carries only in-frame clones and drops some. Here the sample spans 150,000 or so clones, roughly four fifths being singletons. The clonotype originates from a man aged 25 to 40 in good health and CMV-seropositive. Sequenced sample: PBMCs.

The chain's CDR3 is CSVETAGEDTQYF. The CDR3 coding sequence is TGCAGCGTTGAAACGGCAGGGGAAGATACGCAGTATTTT. This chain connects TRBV29-1 to TRBJ2-3; possible D gene TRBD1, 6 bases. Per the germline V gene, CDR1 is SQVTM and CDR2 is ANQGSEA. This CDR3 has 13 amino acids. The V gene lost 2 bases and the J gene lost 5 bases, with 11 bases spanning the gap.